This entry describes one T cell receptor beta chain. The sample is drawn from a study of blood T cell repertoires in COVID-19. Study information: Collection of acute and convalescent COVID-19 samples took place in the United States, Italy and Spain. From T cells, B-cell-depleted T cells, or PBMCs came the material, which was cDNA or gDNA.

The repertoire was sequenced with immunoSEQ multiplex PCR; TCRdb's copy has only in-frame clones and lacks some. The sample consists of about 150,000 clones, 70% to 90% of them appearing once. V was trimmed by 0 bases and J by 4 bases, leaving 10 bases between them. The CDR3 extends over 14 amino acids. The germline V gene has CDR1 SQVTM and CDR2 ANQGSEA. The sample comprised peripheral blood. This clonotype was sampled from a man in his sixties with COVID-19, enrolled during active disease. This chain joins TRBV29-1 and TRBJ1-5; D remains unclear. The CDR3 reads CSVEDGAGNQPQHF. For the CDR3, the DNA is TGCAGCGTTGAAGACGGCGCGGGGAATCAGCCCCAGCATTTT.